Listed below are T cell receptor beta chains from one sample, sequenced in a study of CD8 T cells in Susac syndrome. TCRdb re-derived calls from the immunoSEQ multiplex PCR reads in MiXCR, one entry per CDR3 protein. The sample lists almost 450,000 distinct CDR3 sequences; 75% to 90% were seen once. The material sequenced was CD8+ T cells from PBMCs. The source of these receptors is a human donor with multiple sclerosis. Each CDR3 is given with its conserved first and last residue. D genes are given only for firm matches. The size entry is marked missing in some rows and otherwise reads once, few, many or a size class.

J gene,D gene,V gene,clone size,CDR3 DNA,CDR3 protein
TRBJ2-7,TRBD2,TRBV7-9,-,TGTGCCAGCAGCTTTATGGGAGGGGAGCAGTACTTC,CASSFMGGEQYF
TRBJ2-7,-,TRBV11-2,-,TGTGCCAGCAGCTTTGGGGCAACAGGATACGAGCAGTACTTC,CASSFGATGYEQYF
TRBJ1-4,-,TRBV7-9,-,TGTGCCAGCAGAAGTCCAAGTGCAACTAATGAAAAACTGTTTTTT,CASRSPSATNEKLFF
TRBJ1-1,-,TRBV10-3,-,TGTGCCATCAGCGGAGGGAACACTGAAGCTTTCTTT,CAISGGNTEAFF
TRBJ1-1,-,TRBV27,few,TGTGCCAGCGGGAGGGGCACTGAAGCTTTCTTT,CASGRGTEAFF
TRBJ1-2,TRBD1,TRBV2,-,TGTGCCAGCAGTGCTGACAGGGGTCGCGACTTCCTATGGGGCTACACCTTC,CASSADRGRDFLWGYTF
TRBJ2-7,-,TRBV30,-,TGTGCCTGGAGTGTACTGGCTAGCGCCGCCTACGAGCAGTACTTC,CAWSVLASAAYEQYF
TRBJ2-2,TRBD1,TRBV7-9,-,TGTGCCAGCAGCTTACCCCAGACGCCCGGACAGGGGAACACCGGGGAGCTGTTTTTT,CASSLPQTPGQGNTGELFF
TRBJ2-2,-,TRBV18,-,TGTGCCAGCTCACCTCGGAAGCGGACACGAGTCGTCGAGGAGCTGTTTTTT,CASSPRKRTRVVEELFF
TRBJ1-2,-,TRBV6-1,-,TGTGCCAGCAGTGGAACCTTGGGGCTAGGGTTGGAGGATGGCTACACCTTC,CASSGTLGLGLEDGYTF
TRBJ2-1,TRBD1,TRBV28,-,TGTGCCAGCAAGGGGGACAGGGGGATTAATGAGCAGTTCTTC,CASKGDRGINEQFF
TRBJ1-3,-,TRBV5-6,-,TGTGCCAGCAGCTTGTGGCCTGGAAACACCGTATATTTT,CASSLWPGNTVYF
TRBJ2-7,-,TRBV6-2/TRBV6-3,few,TGTGCCAGCAGTTACTCGAAGAGTGCGGGGGCCCTTGAGCAGTACTTC,CASSYSKSAGALEQYF
TRBJ2-7,-,TRBV12-3/TRBV12-4,-,TGTGCCAGCAGTTTGGGGGGAAATGTGCAGTACTTC,CASSLGGNVQYF
TRBJ2-7,-,TRBV10-3,-,TGTGCCGCCGGGTCCGACTACGAGCAGTACTTC,CAAGSDYEQYF
TRBJ2-7,TRBD2,TRBV12-3/TRBV12-4,once,TGTGCCAGCGGTCTCGGACTAGACTACGAGCAGTACTTC,CASGLGLDYEQYF
TRBJ1-2,-,TRBV18,-,TGTGCCAGCTCACCATCGGGGGGTGACTATGGCTACACCTTC,CASSPSGGDYGYTF
TRBJ2-7,TRBD1,TRBV7-8,-,TGTGCCAGCAGCTTCTGGGACAGGGGGCCACCCCCCTACGAGCAGTACTTC,CASSFWDRGPPPYEQYF
TRBJ2-5,-,TRBV6-5,-,TGTGCCAGCAGTTACTCCGGAGGGCTCCTCGAGACCCAGTACTTC,CASSYSGGLLETQYF
TRBJ2-1,TRBD1,TRBV11-2,-,TGTGCCAGCACCACTCTACAGGGGCGACAAAATGAGCAGTTCTTC,CASTTLQGRQNEQFF
TRBJ2-2,-,TRBV27,-,TGTGCCAGCAGTTTTCACACCGGGGAGCTGTTTTTT,CASSFHTGELFF
TRBJ2-2,TRBD2,TRBV27,-,TGTGCCAGCAGTTTAGGGTCGGGAGGCGGGGAGCTGTTTTTT,CASSLGSGGGELFF
TRBJ2-1,TRBD1,TRBV3-1,-,TGTGCCAGCAGCCGACCCGACAGGGAACCCTACAATGAGCAGTTCTTC,CASSRPDREPYNEQFF
TRBJ2-2,-,TRBV24-1,few,TGTGCCTCTCGGACTTCCAACACCGGGGAGCTGTTTTTT,CASRTSNTGELFF
TRBJ1-2,TRBD1,TRBV5-6,-,TGTGCCAGCAGCATCGGACAGGGAACCTTCCATGGCTACACCTTC,CASSIGQGTFHGYTF
TRBJ1-4,TRBD1,TRBV4-1,-,TGCGCCAGCAGCCTACATAGGACAGGAGAACTGTTTTTT,CASSLHRTGELFF
TRBJ2-5,-,TRBV18,-,TGTGCCAGCTCACCACCGGAGCGGCAAGAGACCCAGTACTTC,CASSPPERQETQYF
TRBJ2-3,TRBD2,TRBV20-1,-,TGCAGTGCGGGACTAGAGACAGATACGCAGTATTTT,CSAGLETDTQYF
TRBJ2-1,TRBD2,TRBV5-6,-,TGTGCCAGCAGCTTGACCGTTTCGGGGGGAACCTACAATGAGCAGTTCTTC,CASSLTVSGGTYNEQFF
TRBJ2-3,-,TRBV29-1,-,TGCAGCGTTGTAAACGGTCTTAGCACAGATACGCAGTATTTT,CSVVNGLSTDTQYF
TRBJ2-7,-,TRBV14,-,TGTGCCAGCGGGGTGGCGTGGGGTCACGAGCAGTACTTC,CASGVAWGHEQYF
TRBJ1-5,-,TRBV7-9,-,TGTGCCAGCAGCTTAGTAGGTCCCAATCAGCCCCAGCATTTT,CASSLVGPNQPQHF
TRBJ2-1,-,TRBV7-8,-,TGTGCCAGCAGCCTCCTGGGGCAGGGGTTCCCTGAGCAGTTCTTC,CASSLLGQGFPEQFF
TRBJ1-2,-,TRBV19,-,TGTGCCGCGGAGGGGGGCTATGGCTACACCTTC,CAAEGGYGYTF
TRBJ1-1,-,TRBV5-4,-,TGTGCCACCACCGGGGGAATGAACACTGAAGCTTTCTTT,CATTGGMNTEAFF
TRBJ2-7,TRBD1,TRBV7-6,few,TGTGCCAGCAGCTTGGGACAGGGGGACGAGCAGTACTTC,CASSLGQGDEQYF
TRBJ2-5,TRBD2,TRBV19,-,TGTGCCAGTAGTATAGCGGGGGGCCAAGAGACCCAGTACTTC,CASSIAGGQETQYF
TRBJ2-1,-,TRBV27,-,TGTGCCAGCCTTTCGGGGGTTGAGCAGTTCTTC,CASLSGVEQFF
TRBJ1-2,-,TRBV12-3/TRBV12-4,-,TGTGCCAGCAGTTCAACGCCCCACCTTAACTATGGCTACACCTTC,CASSSTPHLNYGYTF